The 7 T cell receptor beta chains given below trace back to one sample, sequenced in a study of neurological immune-mediated disorders. In TCRdb, the 5' RACE reads were re-called with MiXCR into one record per CDR3 protein. The profile shows some 60,000 distinct CDR3 sequences, roughly 3.5% of them singletons. The specimen was PBMCs. These receptors originate from a woman younger than 45 with multiple sclerosis.

By its share, this clonotype is medium-sized. The chain joins TRBV4-1 to TRBJ2-7; perhaps TRBD1 as D (5 bases). V was cut by 4 bases and J by 4 bases, with 14 bases left in between. This CDR3 contains 14 residues. Per germline, CDR1 MGHRA and CDR2 YSYEKL. CDR3 bases: TGCGCCAGCAGCCGAGGTGGGGCCCAATACGAGCAGTACTTC. Translation: CASSRGGAQYEQYF.

This clonotype was counted ten times or more. The chain employs TRBV7-8 and TRBJ2-3, with TRBD1 matching 12 bases. Per the germline V gene, CDR1 is SGHVS and CDR2 is FQNEAQ. The J segment lost 3 bases and the V segment lost 5 bases, leaving 6 bases of the junction unmatched. The CDR3 spans 16 residues. The CDR3: CASSPRDRGRTDTQYF. The CDR3 DNA reads as TGTGCCAGCAGCCCTCGGGACAGGGGGCGGACAGATACGCAGTATTTT.

This clonotype came up many times. The J gene is TRBJ2-3, the V gene TRBV9, with D tentatively TRBD1 or TRBD2 (5 bases each). The CDR3 sequence is 17 residues long. The germline gives CDR1 SGDLS, CDR2 YYNGEE. V gave up 4 bases and J gave up 0 bases, with 18 bases separating them. This CDR3 reads CASSPRRSGTSTDTQYF. The CDR3 nucleotides are TGTGCCAGCAGCCCTCGTAGATCGGGGACGAGCACAGATACGCAGTATTTT.

This clonotype came up many times. V is TRBV5-1 and J is TRBJ2-3, with 8 bases identical to TRBD1. There are 15 residues in the CDR3. Germline values: CDR1 SGHRS, CDR2 YFSETQ. Losses at the gene ends were 5 bases for V and 8 bases for J; bases not matched to a gene: 13. The CDR3 bases are TGCGCCAGCAGTAACGACCAGGGGGCAGGTGGTACGCAGTATTTT. This sequence encodes CASSNDQGAGGTQYF.

There are many counts of this clonotype. The rearrangement uses TRBV6-1 and TRBJ2-1; D call uncertain. The CDR3 sequence is 11 residues long. CDR1 and CDR2 (germline): MNHNS, SASEGT. The V end lost 4 bases, the J end lost 4 bases, and 2 bases lay between the germline ends. The CDR3 protein is CASSAYNEQFF. As DNA, the CDR3 is TGTGCCAGCAGTGCGTACAATGAGCAGTTCTTC.

This clonotype was detected ten times or more. The gene calls are TRBV7-2 and TRBJ1-2; TRBD1 matches at 7 bases. The J segment lost 14 bases and the V segment lost 5 bases, leaving 14 bases of the junction unmatched. CDR3 length equals 13 residues. Germline lookup yields CDR1 SGHTA and CDR2 FQGNSA. The CDR3 loop reads CASSAPGGGLLTF. In nucleotides, the CDR3 is TGTGCCAGCAGCGCCCCGGGAGGGGGCCTCCTGACCTTC.

This clonotype was seen only a few times. The CDR3 DNA reads as TGTGCCAGCAGTCAATCTCATTCACCCCTCCACTTT. It is translated as CASSQSHSPLHF. The J gene is TRBJ1-6, the V gene TRBV12-3 or TRBV12-4; D not resolved. The CDR3 sequence is 12 residues long. Trimming shortened V by 5 bases and J by 8 bases, and 7 bases separated the two germline ends.